This T cell receptor beta chain derives from a study of beta chain features in type 1 diabetes. General observations from the study: Relative to healthy donors, patients appeared to have naive, central memory and Treg TCRB repertoires that were more similar.

The authors reverse transcribed all of the isolated RNA, so sequencing captured expressed TCRB transcripts. Method: immunoSEQ multiplex PCR; TCRdb's copy keeps in-frame clones and lacks some. The data hold about 290,000 clones, with around 7.3% observed a single time. Germline CDR1 and CDR2: LGHNA and YSLEER. The CDR3 has 13 residues. Trimming pared 6 bases from V and 1 base from J, leaving 9 bases between. This clone appeared a single time. Its antigen is unknown. The receptor comes from a woman in her late teens or twenties in good health. The sequenced sample was central memory CD4+ T cells from blood. The V gene is TRBV4-3, the J gene TRBJ1-1; TRBD1 is a possible D gene (6 bases). The CDR3: CASRLQGNTEAFF. The CDR3 region has the DNA TGCGCCAGCAGGCTACAGGGGAACACTGAAGCTTTCTTT.